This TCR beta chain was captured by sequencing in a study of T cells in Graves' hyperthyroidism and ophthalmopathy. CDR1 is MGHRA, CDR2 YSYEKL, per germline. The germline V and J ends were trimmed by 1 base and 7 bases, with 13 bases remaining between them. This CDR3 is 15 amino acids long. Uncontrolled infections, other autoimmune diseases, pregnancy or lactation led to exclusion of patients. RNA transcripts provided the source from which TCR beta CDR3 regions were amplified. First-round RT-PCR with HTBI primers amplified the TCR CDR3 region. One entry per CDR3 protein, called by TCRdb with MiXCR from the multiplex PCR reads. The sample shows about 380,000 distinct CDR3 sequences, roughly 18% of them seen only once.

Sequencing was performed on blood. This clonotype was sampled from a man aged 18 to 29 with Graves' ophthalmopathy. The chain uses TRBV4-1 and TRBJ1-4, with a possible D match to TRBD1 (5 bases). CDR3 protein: CASSQGVGVAEKLFF. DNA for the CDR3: TGCGCCAGCAGCCAAGGAGTGGGGGTTGCTGAAAAACTGTTTTTT.